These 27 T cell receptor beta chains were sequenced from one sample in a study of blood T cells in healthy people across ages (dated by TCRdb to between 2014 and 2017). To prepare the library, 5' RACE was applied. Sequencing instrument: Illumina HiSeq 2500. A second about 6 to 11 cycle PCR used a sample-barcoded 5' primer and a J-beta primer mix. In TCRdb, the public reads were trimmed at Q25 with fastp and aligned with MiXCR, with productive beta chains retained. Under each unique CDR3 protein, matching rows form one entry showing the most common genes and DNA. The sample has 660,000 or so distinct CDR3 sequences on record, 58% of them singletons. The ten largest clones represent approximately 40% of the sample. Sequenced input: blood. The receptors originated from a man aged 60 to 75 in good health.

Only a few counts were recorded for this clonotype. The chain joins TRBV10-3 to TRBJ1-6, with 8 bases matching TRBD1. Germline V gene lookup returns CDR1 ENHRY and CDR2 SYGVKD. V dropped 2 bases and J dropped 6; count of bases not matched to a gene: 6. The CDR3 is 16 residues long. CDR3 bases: TGTGCCATCAGTGAGCGGCAGGGGGCGGTTAATTCACCCCTCCACTTT. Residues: CAISERQGAVNSPLHF.

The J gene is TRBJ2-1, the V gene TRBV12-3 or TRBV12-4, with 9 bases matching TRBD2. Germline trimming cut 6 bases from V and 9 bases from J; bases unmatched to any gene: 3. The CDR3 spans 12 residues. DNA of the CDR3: TGTGCCAGCAGCCTAGCGGGGATTGAGCAGTTCTTC. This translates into CASSLAGIEQFF.

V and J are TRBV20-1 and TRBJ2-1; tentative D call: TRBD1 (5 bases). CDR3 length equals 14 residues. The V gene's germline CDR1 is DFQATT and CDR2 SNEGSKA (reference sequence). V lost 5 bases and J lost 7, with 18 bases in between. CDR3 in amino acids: CSAWRPGNQNEQFF. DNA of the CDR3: TGCAGTGCTTGGCGGCCAGGGAACCAAAATGAGCAGTTCTTC.

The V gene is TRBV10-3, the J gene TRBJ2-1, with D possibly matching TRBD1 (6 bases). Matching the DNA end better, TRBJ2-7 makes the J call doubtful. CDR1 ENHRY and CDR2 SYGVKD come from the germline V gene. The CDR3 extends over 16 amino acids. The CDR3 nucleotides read TGTGCCATCAGTGACCCGACCAGGGGTCAGTACAATGAGCAGTACTTC. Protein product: CAISDPTRGQYNEQYF.

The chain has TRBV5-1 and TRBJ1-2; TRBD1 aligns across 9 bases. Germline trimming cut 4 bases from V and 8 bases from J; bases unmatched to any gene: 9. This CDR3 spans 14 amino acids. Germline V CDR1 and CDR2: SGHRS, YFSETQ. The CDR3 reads CASSRQNRGQGYTF. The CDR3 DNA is TGCGCCAGCAGCCGCCAGAACAGGGGGCAAGGCTACACCTTC. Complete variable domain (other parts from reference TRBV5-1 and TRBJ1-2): KAGVTQTPRYLIKTRGQQVTLSCSPISGHRSVSWYQQTPGQGLQFLFEYFSETQRNKGNFPGRFSGRQFSNSRSEMNVSTLELGDSALYLCASSRQNRGQGYTFGSGTRLTVV.

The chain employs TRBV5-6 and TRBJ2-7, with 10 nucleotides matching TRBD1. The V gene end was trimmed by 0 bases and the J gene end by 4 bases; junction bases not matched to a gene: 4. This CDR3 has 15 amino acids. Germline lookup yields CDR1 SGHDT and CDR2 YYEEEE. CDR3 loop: CASSLAVDRGYEQYF. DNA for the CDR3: TGTGCCAGCAGCTTGGCTGTGGACAGGGGGTACGAGCAGTACTTC.

CDR3 sequence: CASSLVVAGAYEQYF. CDR3 bases: TGTGCCAGCAGCTTAGTTGTAGCGGGGGCCTACGAGCAGTACTTC. The chain carries TRBV7-2 and TRBJ2-7; 9 nucleotides align to TRBD2. The CDR3 extends over 15 amino acids. V lost 1 base, J lost 2 bases, and 3 bases stayed unmatched. Germline-derived CDR1 and CDR2 are SGHTA and FQGNSA.

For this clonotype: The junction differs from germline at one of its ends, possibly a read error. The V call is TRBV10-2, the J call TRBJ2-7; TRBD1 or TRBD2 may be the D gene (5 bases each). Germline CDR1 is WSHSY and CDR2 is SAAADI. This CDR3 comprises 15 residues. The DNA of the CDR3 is TGCGCCAGCAGGGGGGTGTTTGATAGCTCCTACGGGCAGTACTTC. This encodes CASRGVFDSSYGQYF.

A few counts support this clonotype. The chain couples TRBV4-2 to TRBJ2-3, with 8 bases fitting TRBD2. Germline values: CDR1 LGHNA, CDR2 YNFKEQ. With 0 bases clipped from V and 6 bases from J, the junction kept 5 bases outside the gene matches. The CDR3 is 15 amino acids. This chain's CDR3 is CASSQDLQRGDTQYF. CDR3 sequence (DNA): TGTGCCAGCAGCCAAGATCTCCAGCGGGGGGATACGCAGTATTTT.

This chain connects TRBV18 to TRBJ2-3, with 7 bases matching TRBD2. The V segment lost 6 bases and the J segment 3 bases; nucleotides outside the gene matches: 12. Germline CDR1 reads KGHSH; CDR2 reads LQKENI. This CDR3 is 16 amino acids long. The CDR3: CASSLNAAGETDTQYF. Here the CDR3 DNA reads TGTGCCAGCTCGCTTAACGCTGCGGGGGAAACAGATACGCAGTATTTT.

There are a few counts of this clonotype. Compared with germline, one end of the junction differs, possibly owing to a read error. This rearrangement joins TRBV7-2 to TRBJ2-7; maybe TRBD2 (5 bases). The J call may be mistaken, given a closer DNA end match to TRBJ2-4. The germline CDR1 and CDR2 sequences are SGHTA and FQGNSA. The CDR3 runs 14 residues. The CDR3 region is CASRLGQTNGIQYF. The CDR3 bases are TGTGCCAGCAGATTAGGGCAGACTAATGGCATTCAGTACTTC.

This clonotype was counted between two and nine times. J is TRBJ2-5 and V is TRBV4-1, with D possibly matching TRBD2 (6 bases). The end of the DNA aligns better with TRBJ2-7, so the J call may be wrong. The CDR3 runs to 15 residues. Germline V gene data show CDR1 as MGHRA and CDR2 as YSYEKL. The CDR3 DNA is TGCGCCAGCAGCCAAGGGGACGGCGCGGGATACGAGCAGTACTTC. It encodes CASSQGDGAGYEQYF.

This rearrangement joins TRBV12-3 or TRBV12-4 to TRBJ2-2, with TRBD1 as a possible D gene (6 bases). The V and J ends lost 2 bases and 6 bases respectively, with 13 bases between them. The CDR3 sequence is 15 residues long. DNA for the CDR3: TGTGCCAGCAGTTTATATGTGGGGGCACCCGGGGAGCTGTTTTTT. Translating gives CASSLYVGAPGELFF.

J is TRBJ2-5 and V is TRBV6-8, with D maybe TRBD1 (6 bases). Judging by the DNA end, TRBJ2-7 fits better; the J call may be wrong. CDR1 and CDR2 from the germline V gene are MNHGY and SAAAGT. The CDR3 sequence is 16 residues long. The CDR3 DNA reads TGTGCCAGCAGTTTTCCAAGTGGGGGCGAGTCCTACGAGCAGTACTTC. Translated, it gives CASSFPSGGESYEQYF.

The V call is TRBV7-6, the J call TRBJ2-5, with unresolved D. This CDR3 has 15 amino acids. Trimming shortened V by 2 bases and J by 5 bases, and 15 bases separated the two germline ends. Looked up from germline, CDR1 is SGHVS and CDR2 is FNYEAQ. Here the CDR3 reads CASSLTPQGWETQYF. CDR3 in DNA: TGTGCCAGCAGCTTAACGCCCCAAGGCTGGGAGACCCAGTACTTC.

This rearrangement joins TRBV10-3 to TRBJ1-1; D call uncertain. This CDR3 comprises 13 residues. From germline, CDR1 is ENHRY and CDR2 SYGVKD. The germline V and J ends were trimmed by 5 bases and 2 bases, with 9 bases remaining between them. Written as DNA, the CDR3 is TGTGCCATCAGTCGGCCAGGAAACACTGAAGCTTTCTTT. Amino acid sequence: CAISRPGNTEAFF.

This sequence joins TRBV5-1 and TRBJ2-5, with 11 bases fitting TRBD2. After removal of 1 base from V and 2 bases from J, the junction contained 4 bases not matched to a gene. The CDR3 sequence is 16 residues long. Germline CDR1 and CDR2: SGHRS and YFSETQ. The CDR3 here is CASSLTSGGDQETQYF. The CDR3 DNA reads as TGCGCCAGCAGCTTGACTAGCGGGGGAGATCAAGAGACCCAGTACTTC. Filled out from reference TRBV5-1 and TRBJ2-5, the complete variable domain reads KAGVTQTPRYLIKTRGQQVTLSCSPISGHRSVSWYQQTPGQGLQFLFEYFSETQRNKGNFPGRFSGRQFSNSRSEMNVSTLELGDSALYLCASSLTSGGDQETQYFGPGTRLLVL.

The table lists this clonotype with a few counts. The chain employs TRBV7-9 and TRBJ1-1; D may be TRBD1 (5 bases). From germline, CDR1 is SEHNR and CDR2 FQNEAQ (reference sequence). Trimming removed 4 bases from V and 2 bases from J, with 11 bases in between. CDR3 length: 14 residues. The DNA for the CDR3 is TGTGCCAGCAGCTCGTCAGGGAGAAACACTGAAGCTTTCTTT. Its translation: CASSSSGRNTEAFF.

CDR3 sequence reads: CAISIGLVGAQGSDEQFF. In nucleotides, the CDR3 is TGTGCCATCAGTATTGGACTAGTGGGGGCCCAGGGATCGGATGAGCAGTTCTTC. The rearrangement uses TRBV10-3 and TRBJ2-1, with a weak D call TRBD2 (7 bases). The V end lost 5 bases, the J end lost 8 bases, and 28 bases lay between the germline ends. CDR3 size: 18 residues. Germline CDR1 ENHRY, CDR2 SYGVKD.

The CDR3 sequence: CAISDPRAGPLYF. The CDR3, as DNA: TGTGCCATCAGTGACCCACGGGCAGGGCCGCTGTACTTC. J is TRBJ2-5 and V is TRBV10-3; D may be TRBD1 (5 bases). Trimming shortened V by 3 bases and J by 13 bases, and 18 bases separated the two germline ends. Germline CDR1 is ENHRY and CDR2 is SYGVKD. This CDR3 has 13 residues.

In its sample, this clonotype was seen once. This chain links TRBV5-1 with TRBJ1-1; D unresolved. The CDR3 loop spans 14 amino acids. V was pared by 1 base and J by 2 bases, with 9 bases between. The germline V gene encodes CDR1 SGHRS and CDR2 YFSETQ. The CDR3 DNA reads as TGCGCCAGCAGCTTGTCGTCAGCTAACACTGAAGCTTTCTTT. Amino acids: CASSLSSANTEAFF.

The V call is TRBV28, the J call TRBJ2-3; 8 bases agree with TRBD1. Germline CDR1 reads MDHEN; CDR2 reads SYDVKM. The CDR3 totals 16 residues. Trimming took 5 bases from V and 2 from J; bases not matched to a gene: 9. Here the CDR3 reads CASSTSGTGATDTQYF. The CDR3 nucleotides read TGTGCCAGCAGTACCTCCGGGACAGGTGCCACAGATACGCAGTATTTT.

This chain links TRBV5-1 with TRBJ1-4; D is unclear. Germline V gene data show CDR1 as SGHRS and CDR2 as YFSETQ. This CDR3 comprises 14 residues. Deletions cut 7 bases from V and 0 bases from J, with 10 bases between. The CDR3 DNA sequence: TGCGCCAGCGGCCGGGGTACAACTAATGAAAAACTGTTTTTT. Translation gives CASGRGTTNEKLFF.

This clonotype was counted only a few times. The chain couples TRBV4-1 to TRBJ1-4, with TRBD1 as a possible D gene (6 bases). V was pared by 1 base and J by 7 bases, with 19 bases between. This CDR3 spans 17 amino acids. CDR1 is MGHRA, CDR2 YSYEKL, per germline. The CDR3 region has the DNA TGCGCCAGCAGCCAAGCTGAACAGGGAAGGGGCGGTGAAAAACTGTTTTTT. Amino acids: CASSQAEQGRGGEKLFF.

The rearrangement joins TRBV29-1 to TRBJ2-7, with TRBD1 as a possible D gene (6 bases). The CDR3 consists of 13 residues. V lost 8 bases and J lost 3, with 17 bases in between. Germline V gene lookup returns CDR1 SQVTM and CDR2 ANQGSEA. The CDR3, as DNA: TGCAGCACCCTGTGCGGACAGTTCTACGAGCAGTACTTC. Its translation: CSTLCGQFYEQYF.

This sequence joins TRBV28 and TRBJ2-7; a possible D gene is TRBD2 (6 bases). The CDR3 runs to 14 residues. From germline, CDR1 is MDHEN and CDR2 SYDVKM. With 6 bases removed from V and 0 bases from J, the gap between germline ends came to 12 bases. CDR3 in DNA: TGTGCCAGCAGCCATGACGGGAGCTCCTACGAGCAGTACTTC. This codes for CASSHDGSSYEQYF.

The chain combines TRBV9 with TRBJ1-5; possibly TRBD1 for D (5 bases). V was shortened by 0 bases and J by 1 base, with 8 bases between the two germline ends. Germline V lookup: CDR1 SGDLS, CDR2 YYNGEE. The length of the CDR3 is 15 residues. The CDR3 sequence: CASSVGEGSNQPQHF. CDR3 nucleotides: TGTGCCAGCAGCGTAGGCGAGGGGAGCAATCAGCCCCAGCATTTT.